This T cell receptor beta chain was profiled in a study of T cells in Graves' hyperthyroidism and ophthalmopathy (dated by TCRdb to the late 2010s). Concerning the study at large: Peripheral blood was collected at initial diagnosis, before any treatment. TCR V-J signatures able to tell the groups apart were searched for in a discovery cohort of more than 90 patients, of whom under 45 had Graves' ophthalmopathy and around 57 had stable Graves' hyperthyroidism. Prospective prediction of ophthalmopathy was tested in an independent validation cohort of 18 to 20 hyperthyroidism patients and 17 patients who later progressed to ophthalmopathy. The roughly 100 discovery patients were divided at random into training and test sets in a 7:3 ratio. Thyroid tissue and blood T-cell repertoires from several Graves' hyperthyroidism patients were also compared in the study. After blood sampling, hyperthyroidism patients were treated with methimazole at a starting dose of 30 mg daily, and ophthalmopathy patients were treated with high-dose intravenous methylprednisolone. The paper describes TCR Vbeta CDR3 sequencing of 140 or so peripheral blood samples, made up of 43 ophthalmopathy patients, 70 to 80 hyperthyroidism patients and about 17 progressor patients.

In its sample, this clonotype was seen a few times. Its binding antigen is unknown. Base qualities were left out, and no much larger clone turns up one base away. Trimming leaves V shorter by 6 bases and J shorter by 0 bases, with the junction holding 8 bases beyond the gene matches. CDR1 and CDR2, looked up from the germline V gene, are SNHLY and FYNNEI. The CDR3 goes from the cysteine to the phenylalanine over 15 residues. Just the 45-base CDR3 DNA is kept, in frame starting at base 1. In the ophthalmopathy patients, disease was moderately to severely active, with a Clinical Activity Score of 3 or more, a NOSPECS grade of 4 or more, and a duration of less than 3 months. Patients with uncontrolled infections, other autoimmune diseases, pregnancy or lactation were excluded. Diagnoses relied on clinical symptoms, serum thyroxine and TRAb, thyroid ultrasound and orbital computed tomography. PBMCs were separated from approximately 10 ml of fresh peripheral blood using Ficoll-Paque density gradient centrifugation. Trizol reagent was used to extract total RNA, and RNA quality was then checked on an Agilent 2100 Bioanalyzer.

Overall study outcomes, separate from this receptor: Most expanded thyroid clonotypes (frequency above 0.001) were also detected in blood, a finding suggesting that blood repertoires may reflect thyroid immune responses. During validation, the model predicted progression to ophthalmopathy a median of approximately 6.5 months ahead of onset, with approximately 71% sensitivity and almost 75% specificity. No statistical method was used to set the sample size in advance, and investigators knew the group allocation. A model built on a 13 V-J signature distinguished ophthalmopathy from stable hyperthyroidism, reaching roughly 88% sensitivity and around 81% specificity in cross-validation and 80%/75% in testing.

The TCR beta CDR3 regions were amplified from the RNA transcripts. The TCR CDR3 was subjected to a first round of RT-PCR using the HTBI primer set and the Qiagen OneStep RT-PCR kit. A second multiplex PCR round built the libraries, followed by size selection and purification. Sequencing of the libraries was done on an Illumina HiSeq2000 using paired-end 100 bp reads. For the original study's pipeline: SOAPnuke was used to process the raw data, throwing out any read that contained adapters or uncalled bases, had a mean Phred below 15, or lacked an exact constant-primer or identifier match. High-quality paired reads were merged with COPE v1.2.5, and unique nucleotide sequences were defined as clonotypes. MiTCR v1.1 was used to align the clonotypes against IMGT TRBV, TRBD and TRBJ reference segments. Analysis was restricted to V-J combinations with a frequency above 0.0001, which covered 99% to 99.2% of repertoires. A TCS score was defined as the ratio between F50 (clonal expansion) and ExV (chaos), using BLOSUM62-based TCRdist between CDR3 peptides within each V-J. Welch's t-statistics and random forest reduced several hundred V-J features to 10 to 15, which were used in a naive Bayes classifier (R e1071). The public sequencing data were trimmed at Q25 with fastp and processed into clonotypes with MiXCR by TCRdb, which kept only in-frame beta chains. Entries are consolidated by CDR3 protein sequence, retaining the most common genes and DNA. The authors' filters were not applied to this entry. Counted in this sample were roughly 500,000 distinct CDR3 sequences; roughly 22% of them appeared once. The ten largest account for under 55% of the sample.

Sequencing was carried out using blood. Recombination joined TRBV2 with TRBJ2-7; 7 of the junction bases match TRBD1. This receptor was taken from a woman in her 70s with Graves' ophthalmopathy. In nucleotide form, the sequence is TGTGCCAGCAGGGGGTTGGACAGGAGCTCCTACGAGCAGTACTTC. The translation is CASRGLDRSSYEQYF.